The 22 T cell receptor beta chains below were found in one sample sequenced in a study of CD8+ T cells in alopecia areata. cDNA prepared by RNA extraction and subsequent reverse transcription served as the template for sequencing. The protocol was immunoSEQ multiplex PCR, while the TCRdb copy is restricted to in-frame clones and leaves out a portion. The sample consists of around 140,000 clones, roughly three fifths of them appearing once. The sample in question was CD4+ T cells sorted from blood, obtained at week 0. These receptors were obtained from a human donor with alopecia areata.

On this clone itself: Other nucleotide sequences from this sample produce the same CDR3. J is TRBJ2-5 and V is TRBV5-1; tentatively, D is TRBD1 or TRBD2 (6 bases each). Per the germline V gene, CDR1 is SGHRS and CDR2 is YFSETQ. This CDR3 has 15 residues. V was clipped by 0 bases and J by 5 bases, with 14 bases between them. CDR3 sequence: CASSLDGGRRETQYF. In DNA form, the CDR3 reads TGCGCCAGCAGCTTGGATGGGGGGCGTAGGGAGACCCAGTACTTC.

This clone ranks as medium-sized. The chain recombines TRBV6-1 with TRBJ1-1; D is unclear. The V gene's germline CDR1 is MNHNS and CDR2 SASEGT. The CDR3 contains 14 residues. Trimming removed 4 bases from V and 1 base from J, with 10 bases in between. The CDR3 nucleotides read TGTGCCAGCAGTGGCATAGTCCCGAACACTGAAGCTTTCTTT. It specifies CASSGIVPNTEAFF.

The V and J genes are TRBV5-1 and TRBJ1-6; D gene unclear. The CDR3 is made up of 15 amino acids. Germline-derived CDR1 and CDR2 are SGHRS and YFSETQ. Trimming left V 4 bases short and J 4 bases short, with 12 bases between. DNA of the CDR3: TGCGCCAGCAGCCGGGATACCCCTTATAATTCACCCCTCCACTTT. Translation: CASSRDTPYNSPLHF.

The rearrangement joins TRBV19 to TRBJ1-2, with D unclear. V was cut by 4 bases and J by 5 bases, with 8 bases left in between. The CDR3 consists of 12 residues. CDR1 is LNHDA and CDR2 is SQIVND in the germline V gene (reference sequence). Here the CDR3 reads CASSTTAYGYTF. In DNA, the CDR3 is TGTGCCAGTAGTACGACGGCGTATGGCTACACCTTC. Full variable domain (remainder filled in from reference TRBV19 and TRBJ1-2): DGGITQSPKYLFRKEGQNVTLSCEQNLNHDAMYWYRQDPGQGLRLIYYSQIVNDFQKGDIAEGYSVSREKKESFPLTVTSAQKNPTAFYLCASSTTAYGYTFGSGTRLTVV.

This chain links TRBV6-5 with TRBJ2-6; D unresolved. Trimming removed 6 bases at V and 9 bases at J, with 15 bases between. The CDR3 extends over 14 amino acids. Germline V gene sequence: CDR1 MNHEY, CDR2 SVGAGI. CDR3: CASSSPTRNNVLTF. CDR3 nucleotide sequence: TGTGCCAGCAGCTCCCCGACAAGAAACAACGTCCTGACTTTC.

The chain joins TRBV27 to TRBJ2-7; TRBD1 matches at 9 bases. V was pared by 2 bases and J by 3 bases, with 2 bases of the junction left unmatched. Germline loops: CDR1 MNHEY, CDR2 SMNVEV (reference sequence). CDR3 length equals 14 residues. Here the CDR3 DNA reads TGTGCCAGCAGTTTAAGGGACAGGGTCTACGAGCAGTACTTC. Amino acids: CASSLRDRVYEQYF.

The chain uses TRBV9 and TRBJ1-6; TRBD1 aligns across 9 bases. Germline V gene lookup returns CDR1 SGDLS and CDR2 YYNGEE. The J segment lost 9 bases and the V segment lost 0 bases, leaving 4 bases of the junction unmatched. The CDR3 loop spans 15 amino acids. The CDR3, as DNA: TGTGCCAGCAGCGTAGCCTTGGACAGGGGTTCACCCCTCCACTTT. Translated, it gives CASSVALDRGSPLHF.

This clone came up a few times. The chain combines TRBV29-1 with TRBJ2-1, with D hard to call. The V end was cut by 2 bases, the J end by 8 bases, with 10 bases between. The CDR3 contains 12 residues. Germline V gene lookup returns CDR1 SQVTM and CDR2 ANQGSEA. Written as DNA, the CDR3 is TGCAGCGTTGAACTACTACAATATGAGCAGTTCTTC. It specifies CSVELLQYEQFF.

The CDR3 sequence: CASSRSTEAFF. The CDR3 DNA is TGTGCCAGCAGCCGAAGCACTGAAGCTTTCTTT. The rearrangement uses TRBV7-2 and TRBJ1-1; D is unclear. The length of the CDR3 is 11 residues. Germline V lookup: CDR1 SGHTA, CDR2 FQGNSA. V was cut by 5 bases and J by 4 bases, with 5 bases left in between.

This rearrangement joins TRBV5-4 to TRBJ2-3; D is possibly TRBD2 (6 bases). The CDR3 is 13 amino acids. V gave up 6 bases and J gave up 7 bases, with 15 bases separating them. CDR1 is SGHNT, CDR2 YYREEE, per germline (reference sequence). The CDR3, as DNA: TGTGCCAGCACCCAGGTGGGGGGAAATACGCAGTATTTT. As protein: CASTQVGGNTQYF.

Comment on this clone: Other DNA sequences in the same sample also yield this CDR3. The chain uses TRBV30 and TRBJ1-2; D unclear. The CDR3 has 11 residues. Germline values: CDR1 GTSNPN, CDR2 SVGIG (reference sequence). V dropped 0 bases and J dropped 7 bases, with 6 bases sitting between them. As DNA, the CDR3 is TGTGCCTGGAGTGTAAGGGTTGGCTACACCTTC. It translates to CAWSVRVGYTF.

The rearrangement links TRBV27 to TRBJ2-6; D might be TRBD1 (5 bases). V was clipped by 5 bases and J by 7 bases, with 18 bases between them. The germline gives CDR1 MNHEY, CDR2 SMNVEV (reference sequence). The CDR3 length is 16 residues. CDR3 residues: CASSPRALLRANVLTF. CDR3 nucleotides: TGTGCCAGCAGTCCCAGGGCCCTCCTGAGAGCCAACGTCCTGACTTTC.

This clone occurred a few times. The rearrangement links TRBV7-9 to TRBJ1-3; D is unresolved. The ends were cut back, 2 bases at V and 0 bases at J, with 20 bases in the middle. The V gene's germline CDR1 is SEHNR and CDR2 FQNEAQ (reference sequence). This CDR3 comprises 19 residues. CDR3 nucleotide sequence: TGTGCCAGCAGCTTAATTGGGTTGGCAGGTCCGTTCTCTGGAAACACCATATATTTT. Translated: CASSLIGLAGPFSGNTIYF.

The chain uses TRBV30 and TRBJ1-5; D is perhaps TRBD1 (6 bases). The V end was cut by 4 bases, the J end by 4 bases, with 11 bases between. This CDR3 is 13 amino acids long. Per germline, CDR1 GTSNPN and CDR2 SVGIG (reference sequence). This CDR3 reads CAWTGGLNQPQHF. The DNA for the CDR3 is TGTGCCTGGACGGGGGGCTTGAATCAGCCCCAGCATTTT.

This clone was seen more than once but under ten times. The chain is built from TRBV7-8 and TRBJ2-5, with unresolved D. Germline CDR1 is SGHVS and CDR2 is FQNEAQ. Trimming removed 5 bases at V and 5 bases at J, with 9 bases between. CDR3 length: 12 residues. CDR3 sequence (DNA): TGTGCCAGCAGCCCTTCCGTGGAGACCCAGTACTTC. Its protein product is CASSPSVETQYF.

In this sample, this clone turned up a few times. This chain joins TRBV7-9 and TRBJ2-5; D gene unclear. V lost 1 base, J lost 2 bases, and 8 bases lay in between. From germline, CDR1 is SEHNR and CDR2 FQNEAQ (reference sequence). This CDR3 is 14 amino acids long. The CDR3 coding sequence is TGTGCCAGCAGCTTAGACACCAGTCAAGAGACCCAGTACTTC. This sequence encodes CASSLDTSQETQYF.

DNA for the CDR3: TGCAGCGGCAGGGGAGGGACAGATACGCAGTATTTT. This translates into CSGRGGTDTQYF. The rearrangement uses TRBV29-1 and TRBJ2-3, with D possibly being TRBD2 (7 bases). The germline V and J ends were trimmed by 7 bases and 3 bases, with 11 bases remaining between them. The germline CDR1 and CDR2 sequences are SQVTM and ANQGSEA. The CDR3 totals 12 residues.

The J gene is TRBJ1-2, the V gene TRBV14; no clear D. Trimming left V 4 bases short and J 8 bases short, with 14 bases between. CDR1 and CDR2 from the germline V gene are SGHDN and FVKESK. CDR3 length: 13 residues. CDR3 loop: CASSRSRTVGYTF. The CDR3 DNA reads TGTGCCAGCAGCCGCTCCAGGACGGTCGGCTACACCTTC.

As regards this clone: Different DNA sequences within this sample yield the same CDR3. This chain connects TRBV25-1 to TRBJ2-7, with D possibly matching TRBD1 (6 bases). Germline CDR1 is MGHDK and CDR2 is SYGVNS. CDR3 length equals 11 residues. V gave up 6 bases and J gave up 4 bases, with 7 bases separating them. This CDR3 reads CASSRGYEQYF. The CDR3 bases are TGTGCCAGCAGCAGGGGATACGAGCAGTACTTC.

The V and J genes are TRBV29-1 and TRBJ2-2; possible D gene TRBD2, 5 bases. Trimming removed 6 bases from V and 6 bases from J, with 14 bases in between. CDR1 SQVTM and CDR2 ANQGSEA come from the germline V gene. This CDR3 is built from 13 residues. The chain's CDR3 is CSVRGDLAGELFF. The CDR3 DNA reads as TGCAGCGTCCGGGGAGACCTGGCCGGGGAGCTGTTTTTT.

This clone was seen a few times. The chain couples TRBV10-3 to TRBJ2-3; a possible D gene is TRBD1 (6 bases). The V end was cut by 8 bases, the J end by 2 bases, with 14 bases between. The CDR3 runs to 14 residues. Germline V gene sequence: CDR1 ENHRY, CDR2 SYGVKD. The CDR3 region has the DNA TGTGCCATCCGGCAGGGGTCGAACACAGATACGCAGTATTTT. Translated, it gives CAIRQGSNTDTQYF.

The rearrangement uses TRBV18 and TRBJ1-1; no clear D gene. In germline, CDR1 is KGHSH, CDR2 LQKENI. CDR3 length: 12 residues. V dropped 3 bases and J dropped 8 bases, with 10 bases sitting between them. The DNA of the CDR3 is TGTGCCAGCTCACCGAGACGGGCAGAAGCTTTCTTT. It yields the protein CASSPRRAEAFF.